This section outlines one TCR beta chain sequence together with its context. Time point noted: blood from clinic visit 5 months post-surgery; TSC patient then seizure free. Patients received at least one anti-epileptic drug before surgery. The sample originates from a study of brain T cells in children with intractable seizures. Data came from immunoSEQ multiplex PCR; TCRdb stores just in-frame clones and leaves some out. The sample shows about 340,000 clones, over 90% of them seen only once. This CDR3 contains 13 residues. Germline CDR1 reads SGHVS; CDR2 reads FQNEAQ. V lost 5 bases and J 4 bases, leaving 11 bases between the germline ends.

The J gene is TRBJ1-2, the V gene TRBV7-8; no clear D. This TCR was recovered from a boy under three years old with tuberous sclerosis and intractable seizures. Sequences were derived from peripheral blood, sampled 4 to 6 months after surgery. The CDR3 protein is CASSLRPLYGYTF. The CDR3 DNA sequence: TGTGCCAGCAGCCTCAGACCCCTCTATGGCTACACCTTC.